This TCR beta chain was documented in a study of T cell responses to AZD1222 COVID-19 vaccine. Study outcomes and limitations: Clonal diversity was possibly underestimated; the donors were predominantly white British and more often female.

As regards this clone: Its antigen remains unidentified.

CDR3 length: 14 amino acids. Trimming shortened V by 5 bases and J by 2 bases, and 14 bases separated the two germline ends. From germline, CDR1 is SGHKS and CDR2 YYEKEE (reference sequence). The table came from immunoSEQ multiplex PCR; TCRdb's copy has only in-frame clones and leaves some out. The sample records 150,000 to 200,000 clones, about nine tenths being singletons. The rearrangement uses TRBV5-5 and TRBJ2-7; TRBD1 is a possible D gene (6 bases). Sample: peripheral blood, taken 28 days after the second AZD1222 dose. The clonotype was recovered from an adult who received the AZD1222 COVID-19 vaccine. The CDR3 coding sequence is TGTGCCAGCAGACTGGGGGCAGGGACCTACGAGCAGTACTTC. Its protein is CASRLGAGTYEQYF.